The 30 T cell receptor beta chains reported below all come from one sample, sequenced in a study of blood T cell repertoires in COVID-19. The data were produced by immunoSEQ multiplex PCR, yet TCRdb's version contains in-frame clones alone and is incomplete. The sample carries about 180,000 clones, around 80% recorded once. Sequencing was performed on peripheral blood. Every receptor here comes from a woman older than 75 with COVID-19, enrolled during active disease.

The CDR3 DNA is TGTGCCAGCAGCCAAGAAGGCGCGGGGACAGGGGGACGGCGGACGCAGTATTTT. This encodes CASSQEGAGTGGRRTQYF. The rearrangement links TRBV4-2 to TRBJ2-3; 11 positions match TRBD1. After removal of 0 bases from V and 9 bases from J, the junction contained 14 bases not matched to a gene. The CDR3 has 18 amino acids. Germline assignment: CDR1 LGHNA and CDR2 YNFKEQ.

The V gene is TRBV18, the J gene TRBJ1-4; no firm D call. The germline CDR1 and CDR2 sequences are KGHSH and LQKENI. This CDR3 comprises 16 residues. V dropped 3 bases and J dropped 0 bases, with 11 bases sitting between them. Written as DNA, the CDR3 is TGTGCCAGCTCACCCCTTGGGCACTCAACTAATGAAAAACTGTTTTTT. It codes for CASSPLGHSTNEKLFF.

The table lists this clone with a few counts. The genes are TRBV27 and TRBJ1-5; 7 nucleotides line up with TRBD1. The germline CDR1 and CDR2 sequences are MNHEY and SMNVEV (reference sequence). Trimming removed 2 bases from V and 5 bases from J; junction bases left unmatched: 0. The CDR3 has 13 residues. CDR3 sequence reads: CASSLTGDQPQHF. CDR3 coding DNA: TGTGCCAGCAGTTTAACAGGGGATCAGCCCCAGCATTTT.

This chain joins TRBV3-1 (or the pseudogene TRBV3-2) and TRBJ2-1; TRBD2 might be the D (6 bases). The V end was cut by 1 base, the J end by 6 bases, with 7 bases between. Germline V gene sequence: CDR1 LGHDT, CDR2 YNNKEL (reference sequence). The CDR3 runs to 13 residues. CDR3 region: CASSQAGVNEQFF. CDR3 DNA: TGTGCCAGCAGCCAAGCGGGAGTCAATGAGCAGTTCTTC.

This chain connects TRBV28 to TRBJ1-4; maybe TRBD1 (5 bases). This CDR3 is 19 amino acids long. V gave up 2 bases and J gave up 1 base, with 20 bases separating them. The V gene's germline CDR1 is MDHEN and CDR2 SYDVKM. DNA for the CDR3: TGTGCCAGCAGTTTAGTCAAGGGGCGGTGGGGAAGAACTAATGAAAAACTGTTTTTT. It specifies CASSLVKGRWGRTNEKLFF.

The chain combines TRBV19 with TRBJ2-5; TRBD2 matches at 8 bases. This CDR3 has 15 amino acids. V gave up 5 bases and J gave up 5 bases; unmatched junction bases: 10. The germline V gene has CDR1 LNHDA and CDR2 SQIVND (reference sequence). The CDR3 loop reads CASSPRVAGYETQYF. The CDR3 nucleotides are TGTGCCAGTAGTCCACGGGTAGCGGGGTATGAGACCCAGTACTTC.

In DNA form, the CDR3 reads TGCGCCAGCAGCCAAGATGGGTGGGAGGGCCCCGGGGAGCTGTTTTTT. Residues: CASSQDGWEGPGELFF. This chain joins TRBV4-1 and TRBJ2-2; 7 nucleotides align to TRBD2. Germline-derived CDR1 and CDR2 are MGHRA and YSYEKL. Trimming at V came to 0 bases and at J to 6 bases, leaving 7 bases not matched to a gene. The CDR3 sequence is 16 residues long.

The chain couples TRBV5-1 to TRBJ2-7; 12 bases agree with TRBD1. The CDR3 has 15 amino acids. With 3 bases clipped from V and 6 bases from J, the junction kept 7 bases outside the gene matches. The germline V gene has CDR1 SGHRS and CDR2 YFSETQ. The CDR3 DNA follows: TGCGCCAGCAGCTCGTCTGGGACAGGGGGCCTCGAGCAGTACTTC. Protein product: CASSSSGTGGLEQYF.

The chain couples TRBV4-1 to TRBJ2-2; a possible D gene is TRBD2 (6 bases). The CDR3 loop spans 17 amino acids. Trimming removed 1 base at V and 1 base at J, with 13 bases between. Germline CDR1 is MGHRA and CDR2 is YSYEKL. The CDR3 nucleotides read TGCGCCAGCAGCCAAGCGCGGGGCCGCCTGAACACCGGGGAGCTGTTTTTT. Translated, it gives CASSQARGRLNTGELFF.

This clone was detected once. The chain uses TRBV11-3 and TRBJ2-7, with 7 bases lining up with TRBD1. In germline, CDR1 is SGHNT, CDR2 YENEEA. Trimming took 4 bases from V and 3 from J; bases not matched to a gene: 9. The CDR3 sequence is 15 residues long. The chain's CDR3 is CASSSPGQILYEQYF. In DNA, the CDR3 is TGTGCCAGCAGCTCGCCGGGACAGATCCTCTACGAGCAGTACTTC.

CDR3 bases: TGTGCCAGTAGTCGGGATCCGAACACTGAAGCTTTCTTT. This encodes CASSRDPNTEAFF. The rearrangement links TRBV19 to TRBJ1-1; D not certain. V lost 5 bases and J 1 base, leaving 8 bases between the germline ends. Per the germline V gene, CDR1 is LNHDA and CDR2 is SQIVND (reference sequence). The CDR3 extends over 13 amino acids.

The gene calls are TRBV7-2 and TRBJ1-2; D perhaps matches TRBD1 (6 bases). Trimming cost V 8 bases and J 4 bases, with 11 bases left between them. There are 12 residues in the CDR3. Germline V gives CDR1 SGHTA, CDR2 FQGNSA. DNA of the CDR3: TGTGCCAGCGGCGACAGGAGCTATGGCTACACCTTC. The encoded protein is CASGDRSYGYTF.

The J gene is TRBJ2-7, the V gene TRBV2, with D perhaps matching TRBD1 (6 bases). Between the trimmed V and J ends, which lost 3 bases and 2 bases, there was a span of 14 bases. Germline lookup yields CDR1 SNHLY and CDR2 FYNNEI. The CDR3 runs 15 residues. CDR3 loop: CASSDLVDRPYEQYF. DNA for the CDR3: TGTGCCAGCAGTGATCTGGTCGACAGGCCCTACGAGCAGTACTTC.

The chain combines TRBV30 with TRBJ1-4, with D perhaps TRBD1 (5 bases). Deletions cut 0 bases from V and 8 bases from J, with 13 bases between. The CDR3 covers 14 residues. CDR1 and CDR2 from the germline V gene are GTSNPN and SVGIG (reference sequence). As DNA, the CDR3 is TGTGCCTGGAGTGTAAAAGGGGTTAGGGAAAAACTGTTTTTT. This encodes CAWSVKGVREKLFF.

The rearrangement uses TRBV7-3 and TRBJ1-1; D is possibly TRBD1 (5 bases). The CDR3 extends over 14 amino acids. Germline CDR1 and CDR2: SGHTA and FQGTGA. V was cut by 2 bases and J by 1 base, with 8 bases left in between. CDR3 nucleotide sequence: TGTGCCAGCAGCTTAGGTAGGGGGAACACTGAAGCTTTCTTT. Protein sequence: CASSLGRGNTEAFF.

The chain has TRBV24-1 and TRBJ2-3, with 8 bases fitting TRBD1. V lost 4 bases to trimming and J lost 1 base; unmatched junction nucleotides: 3. In germline, CDR1 is KGHDR, CDR2 SFDVKD. This CDR3 comprises 15 residues. This CDR3 is CATSDEDRGTDTQYF. As DNA, the CDR3 is TGTGCCACCAGTGACGAGGACAGGGGCACAGATACGCAGTATTTT.

The chain couples TRBV9 to TRBJ2-2, with TRBD1 matching 8 bases. The germline V gene encodes CDR1 SGDLS and CDR2 YYNGEE. The V and J ends lost 6 bases and 1 base, in that order; junction bases with no gene match: 5. This CDR3 has 15 residues. CDR3 nucleotides: TGTGCCAGCACCCGGACAGGGAGGAACACCGGGGAGCTGTTTTTT. Protein: CASTRTGRNTGELFF. The full variable domain, in which reference TRBV9 and TRBJ2-2 provide the parts outside the CDR3, is DSGVTQTPKHLITATGQRVTLRCSPRSGDLSVYWYQQSLDQGLQFLIQYYNGEERAKGNILERFSAQQFPDLHSELNLSSLELGDSALYFCASTRTGRNTGELFFGEGSRLTVL.

This chain joins TRBV28 and TRBJ2-3, with TRBD2 as a possible D gene (5 bases). Germline V gene lookup returns CDR1 MDHEN and CDR2 SYDVKM. The length of the CDR3 is 16 residues. V dropped 6 bases and J dropped 0 bases, with 16 bases sitting between them. The CDR3 is CASRHSADTSTDTQYF. DNA for the CDR3: TGTGCCAGCAGGCACTCAGCGGATACTAGCACAGATACGCAGTATTTT.

V usage is TRBV6-1 and J usage is TRBJ2-1; the match to TRBD2 covers 10 bases. Unmatched junction bases numbered 9, after V lost 4 bases and J lost 3 bases. The CDR3 spans 17 residues. Germline-derived CDR1 and CDR2 are MNHNS and SASEGT. In DNA form, the CDR3 reads TGTGCCAGCAGTGGGCTAGCGGGAGCAAATTTCTACAATGAGCAGTTCTTC. The encoded protein is CASSGLAGANFYNEQFF.

The chain employs TRBV7-2 and TRBJ1-1; D unresolved. Per germline, CDR1 SGHTA and CDR2 FQGNSA. CDR3 size: 14 residues. V was cut by 6 bases and J by 1 base, with 12 bases left in between. Here the CDR3 DNA reads TGTGCCAGCAGAAAAGGGAGAGAGAACACTGAAGCTTTCTTT. Protein product: CASRKGRENTEAFF.

The chain uses TRBV9 and TRBJ2-3, with D tentatively TRBD2 (5 bases). The CDR3 has 14 residues. Looked up from germline, CDR1 is SGDLS and CDR2 is YYNGEE. The ends were cut back, 2 bases at V and 6 bases at J, with 13 bases in the middle. The CDR3 DNA follows: TGTGCCAGCAGCGTCGGCACGGGGTGGGATACGCAGTATTTT. Its protein product is CASSVGTGWDTQYF.

J is TRBJ2-7 and V is TRBV27; maybe TRBD1 (5 bases). Germline V gene sequence: CDR1 MNHEY, CDR2 SMNVEV (reference sequence). The ends were cut back, 0 bases at V and 7 bases at J, with 13 bases in the middle. This CDR3 has 14 residues. The CDR3 protein is CASSLSQGTREQYF. DNA of the CDR3: TGTGCCAGCAGTTTATCCCAGGGAACGAGGGAGCAGTACTTC.

The V call is TRBV27, the J call TRBJ1-2, with D possibly being TRBD1 (5 bases). Trimming cost V 2 bases and J 5 bases, with 12 bases left between them. Germline V CDR1 and CDR2: MNHEY, SMNVEV (reference sequence). The CDR3 is 14 residues long. CDR3 protein: CASSLQSGGYGYTF. CDR3 nucleotides: TGTGCCAGCAGTTTACAGAGCGGGGGGTATGGCTACACCTTC.

This rearrangement joins TRBV4-1 to TRBJ2-7; 7 nucleotides line up with TRBD2. The CDR3 covers 15 residues. V gave up 0 bases and J gave up 4 bases; unmatched junction bases: 6. Germline V lookup: CDR1 MGHRA, CDR2 YSYEKL. CDR3 loop: CASSQDMGRGYEQYF. DNA for the CDR3: TGCGCCAGCAGCCAAGATATGGGGCGGGGGTACGAGCAGTACTTC.

This clone was observed a few times. V usage is TRBV28 and J usage is TRBJ1-1; D remains ambiguous. Germline CDR1 MDHEN, CDR2 SYDVKM. CDR3 size: 12 residues. V dropped 6 bases and J dropped 5 bases, with 10 bases sitting between them. The CDR3 DNA sequence: TGTGCCAGCAGAGTGGGAGGGACTGAAGCTTTCTTT. Its protein product is CASRVGGTEAFF.

The rearrangement uses TRBV28 and TRBJ2-1; TRBD2 aligns across 10 bases. There are 17 residues in the CDR3. Germline V lookup: CDR1 MDHEN, CDR2 SYDVKM. After removal of 6 bases from V and 7 bases from J, the junction contained 15 bases not matched to a gene. CDR3 sequence reads: CASSPVELAGTNNEQFF. CDR3 DNA sequence: TGTGCCAGCAGCCCGGTGGAACTAGCGGGAACGAATAATGAGCAGTTCTTC.

V and J are TRBV6-1 and TRBJ1-1, with a tentative D call TRBD1 (5 bases). The CDR3 covers 13 residues. Per the germline V gene, CDR1 is MNHNS and CDR2 is SASEGT. With 1 base removed from V and 11 bases from J, the gap between germline ends came to 14 bases. The CDR3 region is CASSEGGDPRAFF. CDR3 coding DNA: TGTGCCAGCAGTGAAGGGGGGGACCCAAGGGCTTTCTTT.

This clone has only a few counts. V usage is TRBV30 and J usage is TRBJ2-5; a possible D gene is TRBD1 (5 bases). V was clipped by 0 bases and J by 2 bases, with 13 bases between them. This CDR3 has 15 residues. Germline V gene sequence: CDR1 GTSNPN, CDR2 SVGIG (reference sequence). This CDR3 is CAWSVTGLSQETQYF. As DNA, the CDR3 is TGTGCCTGGAGTGTAACAGGTTTATCTCAAGAGACCCAGTACTTC.

The chain employs TRBV11-3 and TRBJ2-7; 8 positions agree with TRBD2. The CDR3 loop spans 14 amino acids. V lost 5 bases to trimming and J lost 5 bases; unmatched junction nucleotides: 8. Germline V gene data show CDR1 as SGHNT and CDR2 as YENEEA. CDR3 bases: TGTGCCAGCAGCCGTCCGGGGGGGAGGAACGAGCAGTACTTC. It is translated as CASSRPGGRNEQYF.

The chain has TRBV6-5 and TRBJ2-4; 7 bases are shared with TRBD2. From germline, CDR1 is MNHEY and CDR2 SVGAGI. This CDR3 comprises 14 residues. With V trimmed by 2 bases and J by 7 bases, 5 bases remained unmatched. DNA for the CDR3: TGTGCCAGCAGTTACCCGGGGGAGGGGAACATTCAGTACTTC. It codes for CASSYPGEGNIQYF.